Sequencing of this T cell receptor beta chain was carried out in a study of shared clonotypes between healthy human individuals. Background on the study: Donors consisted of two women and a few men between 18 and 49.

Concerning this clone itself: Its antigen is currently unknown.

Deep-level assay runs were performed. This table comes from immunoSEQ multiplex PCR, and its TCRdb copy is limited to in-frame clones, with some not included. This table holds about 2,500,000 clones, around nine tenths found once. Study-level results: Rarefaction gave evidence that sorted-subset sequencing remained incomplete despite large depth.

The sequence was obtained from a man aged 18 to 35 in good health. Input material: naive CD4+ T cells sorted from blood. The subset here: CD45RA+ positively selected.

CDR3 coding DNA: TGTGCCAGCAGTGCCATGCTCTGGCTACAAAGTCGGGCCAACGTCCTGACTTTC. Translating gives CASSAMLWLQSRANVLTF. The rearrangement links TRBV27 to TRBJ2-6, with D hard to call. Germline CDR1 and CDR2: MNHEY and SMNVEV (reference sequence). The V end was cut by 5 bases, the J end by 5 bases, with 22 bases between. The CDR3 loop spans 18 amino acids.